These 18 T cell receptor beta chains originate from one sample sequenced in a study of lymphopenia after photon versus proton radiotherapy. Repertoires were generated with immunoSEQ multiplex PCR, while TCRdb's copy carries only in-frame clones and drops some. Of approximately 47,000 clones in the sample, 85% were seen once. The source material was peripheral blood, sampled from a patient treated with photon-based radiotherapy. All receptors derive from a man aged 35 to 55 with gastric cancer.

The genes are TRBV6-1 and TRBJ2-1, with 11 positions matching TRBD2. The ends lost 2 bases at V and 9 bases at J; junction bases unmatched: 6. The V gene's germline CDR1 is MNHNS and CDR2 SASEGT. CDR3 size: 15 residues. CDR3 sequence: CASSESLAGVAEQFF. The CDR3 coding sequence is TGTGCCAGCAGTGAATCACTAGCGGGGGTGGCTGAGCAGTTCTTC.

The V call is TRBV19, the J call TRBJ1-4; 10 bases align to TRBD1. The J segment lost 3 bases and the V segment lost 1 base, leaving 2 bases of the junction unmatched. The germline gives CDR1 LNHDA, CDR2 SQIVND (reference sequence). CDR3 length: 16 amino acids. CDR3 coding DNA: TGTGCCAGTAGTATAGCGGGACAGGGGTCTAATGAAAAACTGTTTTTT. The encoded protein is CASSIAGQGSNEKLFF.

This clone was found once. This sequence joins TRBV9 and TRBJ1-3; D unclear. Germline V gives CDR1 SGDLS, CDR2 YYNGEE. The length of the CDR3 is 15 residues. V was trimmed by 7 bases and J by 0 bases, leaving 14 bases between them. This CDR3 is CASATARTSGNTIYF. CDR3 coding DNA: TGTGCCAGCGCTACTGCCAGGACCTCTGGAAACACCATATATTTT.

This CDR3 reads CASSSGGGAPGLYGYTF. The CDR3 nucleotides read TGTGCCAGCAGCTCCGGGGGAGGGGCTCCCGGGCTCTATGGCTACACCTTC. The V and J genes are TRBV5-4 and TRBJ1-2; a possible D gene is TRBD1 (5 bases). CDR1 is SGHNT, CDR2 YYREEE, per germline (reference sequence). The CDR3 extends over 17 amino acids. The ends were cut back, 3 bases at V and 4 bases at J, with 22 bases in the middle.

The chain carries TRBV5-1 and TRBJ1-4; unclear D gene. Germline V CDR1 and CDR2: SGHRS, YFSETQ. V lost 4 bases and J 5 bases, leaving 6 bases between the germline ends. This CDR3 is 12 amino acids long. CDR3 sequence: CASSLENEKLFF. The CDR3, as DNA: TGCGCCAGCAGCCTGGAGAATGAAAAACTGTTTTTT.

The V gene is TRBV5-5, the J gene TRBJ1-3; D unclear. The length of the CDR3 is 16 residues. The germline CDR1 and CDR2 sequences are SGHKS and YYEKEE (reference sequence). V dropped 1 base and J dropped 0 bases, with 11 bases sitting between them. CDR3 nucleotides: TGTGCCAGCAGCTTGTCCTTGGAAAGCTCTGGAAACACCATATATTTT. Its translation is CASSLSLESSGNTIYF. Combining the CDR3 with reference TRBV5-5 and TRBJ1-3 gives the whole variable domain DAGVTQSPTHLIKTRGQQVTLRCSPISGHKSVSWYQQVLGQGPQFIFQYYEKEERGRGNFPDRFSARQFPNYSSELNVNALLLGDSALYLCASSLSLESSGNTIYFGEGSWLTVV.

V gene TRBV5-1 combines with J gene TRBJ2-5, with 10 bases identical to TRBD2. Trimming removed 0 bases from V and 4 bases from J; junction bases left unmatched: 6. Germline assignment: CDR1 SGHRS and CDR2 YFSETQ. CDR3 length: 16 amino acids. Here the CDR3 reads CASSLATSGALETQYF. The DNA of the CDR3 is TGCGCCAGCAGCTTGGCCACTAGCGGGGCCTTAGAGACCCAGTACTTC.

The chain joins TRBV18 to TRBJ2-3; D unresolved. CDR3 length: 17 amino acids. Looked up from germline, CDR1 is KGHSH and CDR2 is LQKENI. Trimming left V 3 bases short and J 4 bases short, with 20 bases between. The DNA of the CDR3 is TGTGCCAGCTCACCCAACGCCGACGTTCGAGGTCCAGATACGCAGTATTTT. This sequence encodes CASSPNADVRGPDTQYF. Looking up the rest from reference TRBV18 and TRBJ2-3 gives the full variable domain: NAGVMQNPRHLVRRRGQEARLRCSPMKGHSHVYWYRQLPEEGLKFMVYLQKENIIDESGMPKERFSAEFPKEGPSILRIQQVVRGDSAAYFCASSPNADVRGPDTQYFGPGTRLTVL.

The chain joins TRBV18 to TRBJ1-1, with D perhaps TRBD1 (5 bases). The CDR3 is 15 amino acids. Germline CDR1 and CDR2: KGHSH and LQKENI. With 0 bases removed from V and 5 bases from J, the gap between germline ends came to 13 bases. This CDR3 is CASSPPGRVTTEAFF. CDR3 nucleotide sequence: TGTGCCAGCTCACCACCAGGCAGGGTGACAACTGAAGCTTTCTTT. Based on the CDR3 plus reference TRBV18 and TRBJ1-1, the full variable domain is NAGVMQNPRHLVRRRGQEARLRCSPMKGHSHVYWYRQLPEEGLKFMVYLQKENIIDESGMPKERFSAEFPKEGPSILRIQQVVRGDSAAYFCASSPPGRVTTEAFFGQGTRLTVV.

V is TRBV6-5 and J is TRBJ2-7; D unresolved. CDR1 and CDR2 from the germline V gene are MNHEY and SVGAGI. The CDR3 is 13 amino acids. V was clipped by 6 bases and J by 2 bases, with 11 bases between them. The CDR3 region has the DNA TGTGCCAGCAGCATAGGCCCTACCTACGAGCAGTACTTC. As protein: CASSIGPTYEQYF.

The genes are TRBV9 and TRBJ1-2; no clear D gene. Germline lookup yields CDR1 SGDLS and CDR2 YYNGEE. The V and J ends lost 3 bases and 4 bases respectively, with 7 bases between them. The CDR3 runs 12 residues. The CDR3 DNA reads as TGTGCCAGCAGCGATGCCAGCTATGGCTACACCTTC. Translated, it gives CASSDASYGYTF.

In its sample, this clone was seen once. The genes are TRBV7-3 and TRBJ2-3, with 7 positions matching TRBD1. Germline V lookup: CDR1 SGHTA, CDR2 FQGTGA. This CDR3 contains 16 residues. J lost 4 bases, V lost 5 bases, and 12 bases had no gene match. CDR3 DNA sequence: TGTGCCAGCAGCACTTGGGACAGAGATCTAGCAGATACGCAGTATTTT. Protein sequence: CASSTWDRDLADTQYF.

The chain couples TRBV7-3 to TRBJ2-3; D possibly corresponds to TRBD2 (7 bases). CDR1 and CDR2 (germline): SGHTA, FQGTGA. This CDR3 comprises 14 residues. The V gene lost 2 bases and the J gene lost 4 bases, with 10 bases spanning the gap. In DNA form, the CDR3 reads TGTGCCAGCAGCTTATGGGGGGGCGCAGATACGCAGTATTTT. Translating gives CASSLWGGADTQYF.

The chain has TRBV5-1 and TRBJ2-5, with TRBD2 identical over 10 bases. Germline CDR1 and CDR2: SGHRS and YFSETQ. V was clipped by 4 bases and J by 7 bases; unmatched bases: 10. The CDR3 covers 15 residues. The CDR3 spells CASSQEAGGPRTQYF. The CDR3 coding sequence is TGCGCCAGCAGCCAAGAAGCGGGGGGGCCACGGACCCAGTACTTC.

As concerns this clone: The sample carries other DNA sequences with the same CDR3. The CDR3 is CASNRDGYGYTF. CDR3 nucleotide sequence: TGTGCCAGTAATCGGGATGGCTATGGCTACACCTTC. This chain joins TRBV19 and TRBJ1-2; D is unresolved. The length of the CDR3 is 12 residues. The ends were cut back, 7 bases at V and 4 bases at J, with 10 bases in the middle. Germline V gene data show CDR1 as LNHDA and CDR2 as SQIVND (reference sequence). Using reference TRBV19 and TRBJ1-2 for the parts outside the CDR3, the full variable domain is DGGITQSPKYLFRKEGQNVTLSCEQNLNHDAMYWYRQDPGQGLRLIYYSQIVNDFQKGDIAEGYSVSREKKESFPLTVTSAQKNPTAFYLCASNRDGYGYTFGSGTRLTVV.

V is TRBV29-1 and J is TRBJ2-5, with unresolved D. V gave up 7 bases and J gave up 4 bases, with 7 bases separating them. The CDR3 spans 10 residues. CDR1 and CDR2 (germline): SQVTM, ANQGSEA. The CDR3 loop reads CSDIPETQYF. CDR3 sequence (DNA): TGCAGCGACATTCCAGAGACCCAGTACTTC.

This sequence joins TRBV18 and TRBJ2-3; no clear D gene. The CDR3 totals 15 residues. Germline CDR1 reads KGHSH; CDR2 reads LQKENI. V was cut by 2 bases and J by 0 bases, with 9 bases left in between. The CDR3 here is CASSPEASSTDTQYF. CDR3 bases: TGTGCCAGCTCACCAGAAGCATCTAGCACAGATACGCAGTATTTT.

The chain has TRBV2 and TRBJ1-6; no reliable D call. Trimming took 2 bases from V and 9 from J, leaving 5 bases between them. The CDR3 has 12 residues. Per germline, CDR1 SNHLY and CDR2 FYNNEI. CDR3 residues: CASSEHSSPLHF. CDR3 coding DNA: TGTGCCAGCAGTGAACACTCTTCACCCCTCCACTTT.